These 21 T cell receptor beta chains were all obtained from the same sample, sequenced in a study of T cell responses to AZD1222 COVID-19 vaccine. Clones were sequenced by immunoSEQ multiplex PCR, and TCRdb holds only the in-frame ones, with some missing. The table includes 83,000 or so clones, approximately 90% detected once. The specimen comprised peripheral blood, sampled 28 days after the second AZD1222 dose. These receptors originate from an adult who received the AZD1222 COVID-19 vaccine.

The V gene is TRBV7-8, the J gene TRBJ1-5; D remains ambiguous. The CDR3 runs 15 residues. Germline V lookup: CDR1 SGHVS, CDR2 FQNEAQ. The ends were cut back, 7 bases at V and 2 bases at J, with 15 bases in the middle. CDR3 amino acids: CASTPDGRGNQPQHF. The CDR3 DNA sequence: TGTGCCAGCACACCAGACGGTCGAGGCAATCAGCCCCAGCATTTT.

The chain carries TRBV6-5 and TRBJ2-3; 12 positions match TRBD2. Germline V CDR1 and CDR2: MNHEY, SVGAGI. The CDR3 contains 15 residues. Germline trimming cut 8 bases from V and 3 bases from J; bases unmatched to any gene: 6. The CDR3 spells CASGELAGGTDTQYF. The CDR3, as DNA: TGTGCCAGCGGGGAGCTAGCGGGAGGGACAGATACGCAGTATTTT.

V usage is TRBV28 and J usage is TRBJ2-1; D gene ambiguous. CDR3 length: 17 residues. From germline, CDR1 is MDHEN and CDR2 SYDVKM. With 4 bases removed from V and 0 bases from J, the gap between germline ends came to 16 bases. The CDR3 sequence is CASSSYVGLGSYNEQFF. CDR3 DNA: TGTGCCAGCAGTTCCTACGTCGGCCTAGGCTCCTACAATGAGCAGTTCTTC.

This chain uses TRBV3-1 (or the pseudogene TRBV3-2) with TRBJ1-6; D not resolved. CDR3 length: 16 residues. V was shortened by 3 bases and J by 4 bases, with 13 bases between the two germline ends. CDR1 is LGHDT, CDR2 YNNKEL, per germline (reference sequence). This CDR3 reads CASSQQDTAYNSPLHF. Here the CDR3 DNA reads TGTGCCAGCAGCCAGCAGGATACAGCTTATAATTCACCCCTCCACTTT.

The CDR3 DNA reads TGCGCCAGCAGCCAAGTTTATGGGGAGGATACTAACTATGGCTACACCTTC. Protein: CASSQVYGEDTNYGYTF. V is TRBV4-1 and J is TRBJ1-2, with no clear D. Germline assignment: CDR1 MGHRA and CDR2 YSYEKL. V shed 1 base and J shed 0 bases, with 15 bases lying between them. CDR3 length: 17 amino acids.

The chain joins TRBV5-1 to TRBJ1-2; D possibly corresponds to TRBD1 (5 bases). The CDR3 length is 16 residues. Trimming left V 2 bases short and J 6 bases short, with 20 bases between. Per germline, CDR1 SGHRS and CDR2 YFSETQ. CDR3 loop: CASSLNYVGREDGYTF. CDR3 DNA sequence: TGCGCCAGCAGCTTAAATTACGTGGGCAGGGAGGATGGCTACACCTTC.

The genes are TRBV3-1 (or the pseudogene TRBV3-2) and TRBJ2-7, with 7 nucleotides matching TRBD2. The ends lost 1 base at V and 7 bases at J; junction bases unmatched: 10. The CDR3 contains 15 residues. Germline CDR1 is LGHDT and CDR2 is YNNKEL (reference sequence). The CDR3 DNA reads TGTGCCAGCAGCCAAGGTGGCCCCGGGGGGAAAGAGCAGTACTTC. This gives the protein CASSQGGPGGKEQYF.

V is TRBV19 and J is TRBJ1-4; 9 positions match TRBD1. The CDR3 loop spans 15 amino acids. Germline loops: CDR1 LNHDA, CDR2 SQIVND (reference sequence). The ends lost 7 bases at V and 4 bases at J; junction bases unmatched: 7. This chain's CDR3 is CASKGGTGYNEKLFF. Written as DNA, the CDR3 is TGTGCCAGTAAGGGGGGGACAGGGTATAATGAAAAACTGTTTTTT.

The chain uses TRBV28 and TRBJ1-6; D is unclear. The CDR3 has 14 residues. CDR1 and CDR2 from the germline V gene are MDHEN and SYDVKM. Trimming took off 2 bases at V and 0 bases at J, with 2 bases between the two ends. The CDR3 here is CASSLSSYNSPLHF. DNA for the CDR3: TGTGCCAGCAGTTTAAGCTCCTATAATTCACCCCTCCACTTT.

The CDR3 DNA reads as TGTGCCAGCAGTGAAGCCTGGACTTCTCACCTCTACTCTGGAAACACCATATATTTT. Translating gives CASSEAWTSHLYSGNTIYF. V gene TRBV6-1 combines with J gene TRBJ1-3, with D unresolved. The CDR3 is 19 amino acids. Germline loops: CDR1 MNHNS, CDR2 SASEGT. The V gene lost 0 bases and the J gene lost 0 bases, with 18 bases spanning the gap.

The chain employs TRBV5-1 and TRBJ2-3; no clear D. Germline V gene data show CDR1 as SGHRS and CDR2 as YFSETQ. This CDR3 contains 16 residues. Between the trimmed V and J ends, which lost 0 bases and 1 base, there was a span of 12 bases. The CDR3 sequence: CASSLGGSFGTDTQYF. DNA for the CDR3: TGCGCCAGCAGCTTGGGCGGTTCATTCGGCACAGATACGCAGTATTTT.

V is TRBV19 and J is TRBJ2-1; D gene ambiguous. CDR1 is LNHDA, CDR2 SQIVND, per germline (reference sequence). CDR3 length: 12 residues. Trimming cost V 1 base and J 12 bases, with 10 bases left between them. The CDR3 loop reads CASSIGDSPQFF. The CDR3 DNA reads TGTGCCAGTAGTATAGGAGATTCACCGCAGTTCTTC.

V is TRBV19 and J is TRBJ2-1; D possibly corresponds to TRBD2 (6 bases). V was clipped by 10 bases and J by 9 bases, with 22 bases between them. This CDR3 region has 14 residues. Germline-derived CDR1 and CDR2 are LNHDA and SQIVND (reference sequence). The CDR3 DNA reads as TGTGCCACCAGGCCGGGACTGGCCTCTACTGAGCAGTTCTTC. Its protein product is CATRPGLASTEQFF.

The chain uses TRBV5-6 and TRBJ2-1; 7 nucleotides line up with TRBD2. The CDR3 totals 16 residues. Germline CDR1 SGHDT, CDR2 YYEEEE. J was trimmed by 9 bases and V by 3 bases; bases with no gene match: 15. In DNA form, the CDR3 reads TGTGCCAGCAGCTCCGTAGGGAGGGGACGTGAGGGTGAGCAGTTCTTC. Protein product: CASSSVGRGREGEQFF.

The CDR3 DNA reads as TGCAGTGCTAGTAGGAGAGGAGCCAACACCGGGGAGCTGTTTTTT. Its protein is CSASRRGANTGELFF. This sequence joins TRBV20-1 and TRBJ2-2, with D uncertain. CDR3 size: 15 residues. Deletions cut 3 bases from V and 2 bases from J, with 13 bases between. The germline V gene encodes CDR1 DFQATT and CDR2 SNEGSKA (reference sequence).

This chain links TRBV9 with TRBJ1-4; D possibly corresponds to TRBD1 (5 bases). V was trimmed by 0 bases and J by 13 bases, leaving 19 bases between them. Germline assignment: CDR1 SGDLS and CDR2 YYNGEE. The CDR3 spans 15 residues. The CDR3 is CASSVGGTGFRGLFF. The CDR3 nucleotides read TGTGCCAGCAGCGTAGGAGGTACAGGTTTTAGGGGACTGTTTTTT.

The V gene is TRBV4-2, the J gene TRBJ2-7; D unclear. This CDR3 has 13 residues. Trimming left V 0 bases short and J 4 bases short, with 7 bases between. In germline, CDR1 is LGHNA, CDR2 YNFKEQ. The CDR3 bases are TGTGCCAGCAGCCAAGATCCGTTGTACGAGCAGTACTTC. Protein: CASSQDPLYEQYF.

The chain is built from TRBV2 and TRBJ2-3; 10 positions match TRBD1. The CDR3 has 15 residues. V was clipped by 3 bases and J by 3 bases; unmatched bases: 3. Germline V gene sequence: CDR1 SNHLY, CDR2 FYNNEI. The CDR3, as DNA: TGTGCCAGCAGTGATCGGGACAGGGGTACAGATACGCAGTATTTT. It yields the protein CASSDRDRGTDTQYF.

The chain employs TRBV10-3 and TRBJ2-1, with no clear D. The CDR3 has 12 amino acids. The ends were cut back, 3 bases at V and 8 bases at J, with 8 bases in the middle. CDR1 and CDR2 from the germline V gene are ENHRY and SYGVKD. The CDR3 is CAISDQEDEQFF. CDR3 DNA sequence: TGTGCCATCAGTGATCAAGAGGATGAGCAGTTCTTC.

The chain is built from TRBV19 and TRBJ1-1, with TRBD1 as a possible D gene (6 bases). V lost 5 bases to trimming and J lost 1 base, with 17 bases between them. The CDR3 runs to 16 residues. From germline, CDR1 is LNHDA and CDR2 SQIVND (reference sequence). The CDR3: CASSPRGTGWNTEAFF. CDR3 DNA: TGTGCCAGTAGTCCCAGGGGCACTGGTTGGAACACTGAAGCTTTCTTT.

The chain links TRBV9 to TRBJ1-4; TRBD1 matches at 7 bases. V was pared by 0 bases and J by 5 bases, with 4 bases of the junction left unmatched. The CDR3 has 15 residues. Germline assignment: CDR1 SGDLS and CDR2 YYNGEE. The CDR3 loop is CASSVEGQLNEKLFF. CDR3 DNA: TGTGCCAGCAGCGTAGAGGGACAGTTGAATGAAAAACTGTTTTTT.